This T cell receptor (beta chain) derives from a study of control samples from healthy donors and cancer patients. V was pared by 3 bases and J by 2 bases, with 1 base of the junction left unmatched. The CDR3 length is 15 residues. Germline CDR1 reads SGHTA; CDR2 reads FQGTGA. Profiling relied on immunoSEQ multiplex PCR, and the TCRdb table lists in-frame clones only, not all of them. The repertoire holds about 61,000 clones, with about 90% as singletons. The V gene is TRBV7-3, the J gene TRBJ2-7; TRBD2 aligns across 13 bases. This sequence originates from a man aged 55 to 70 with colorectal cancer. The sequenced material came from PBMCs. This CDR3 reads CASSFGTSGAYEQYF. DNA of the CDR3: TGTGCCAGCAGCTTCGGGACTAGCGGGGCCTACGAGCAGTACTTC. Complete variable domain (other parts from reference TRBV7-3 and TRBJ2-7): GAGVSQTPSNKVTEKGKYVELRCDPISGHTALYWYRQSLGQGPEFLIYFQGTGAADDSGLPNDRFFAVRPEGSVSTLKIQRTERGDSAVYLCASSFGTSGAYEQYFGPGTRLTVT.